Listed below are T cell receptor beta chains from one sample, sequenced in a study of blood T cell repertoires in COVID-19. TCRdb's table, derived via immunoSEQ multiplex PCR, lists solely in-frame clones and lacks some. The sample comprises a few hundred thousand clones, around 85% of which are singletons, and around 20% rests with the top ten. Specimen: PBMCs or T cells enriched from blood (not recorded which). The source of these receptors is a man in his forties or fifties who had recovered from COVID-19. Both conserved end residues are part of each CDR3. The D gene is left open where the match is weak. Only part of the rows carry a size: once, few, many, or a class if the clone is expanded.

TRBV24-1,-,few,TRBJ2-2,TGTGCCACCAGTGATTCCGGGTCGGACACCGGGGAGCTGTTTTTT,CATSDSGSDTGELFF
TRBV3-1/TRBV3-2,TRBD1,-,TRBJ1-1,TGTGCCAGCAGCCCGACCGGGACAGGGGGTCCGAAGGCTTTCTTT,CASSPTGTGGPKAFF
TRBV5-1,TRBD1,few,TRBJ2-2,TGCGCCAGCAGCTCGGACAGGGTAGTTACCGGGGAGCTGTTTTTT,CASSSDRVVTGELFF
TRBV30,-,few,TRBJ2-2,TGTGCCTGGAGTGGTAGAATTCGCATGGGGGAGCTGTTTTTT,CAWSGRIRMGELFF
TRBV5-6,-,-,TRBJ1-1,TGTGCCAGCAGCTGGGCAGGGACTGAAGCTTTCTTT,CASSWAGTEAFF
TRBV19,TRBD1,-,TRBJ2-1,TGTGCCAGTAGTACCCCGGGACAGGGTCGCGATGAGCAGTTCTTC,CASSTPGQGRDEQFF
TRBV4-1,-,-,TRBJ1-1,TGCGCCAGCAGCCCCCAGGGGAACACTGAAGCTTTCTTT,CASSPQGNTEAFF
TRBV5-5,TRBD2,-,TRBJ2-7,TGTGCCAGCAGCCCTTGGCGGGAGTCCCCCTACGAGCAGTACTTC,CASSPWRESPYEQYF
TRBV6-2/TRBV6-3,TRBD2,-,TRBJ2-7,TGTGCCAGCAGTCGGACTAGCGGACACTACGAGCAGTACTTC,CASSRTSGHYEQYF
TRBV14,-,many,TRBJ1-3,TGTGCCAGCAGGCAAGACACAGGATTT,CASRQDTGF
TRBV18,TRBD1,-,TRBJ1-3,TGTGCCAGCTCAACTAACTCAGGGGGCTCTGGAAACACCATATATTTT,CASSTNSGGSGNTIYF
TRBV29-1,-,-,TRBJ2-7,TGCAGCGTTAGGGGAATCTACGAGCAGTACTTC,CSVRGIYEQYF
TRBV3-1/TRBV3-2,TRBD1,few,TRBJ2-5,TGTGCCAGCAGCCGTGGGACAGGTGGAGTTTCGGAGACCCAGTACTTC,CASSRGTGGVSETQYF
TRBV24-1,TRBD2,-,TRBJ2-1,TGTGCCACCAGTGATTTCTCGGGGGGTTATGAGCAGTTCTTC,CATSDFSGGYEQFF
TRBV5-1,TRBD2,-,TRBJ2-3,TGCGCCAGCAGCCTCCCTGTTACTAGCGGGACCACAGATACGCAGTATTTT,CASSLPVTSGTTDTQYF
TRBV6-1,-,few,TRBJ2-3,TGTGCCAGCAGTGAAGGGCAGGCCACAGATACGCAGTATTTT,CASSEGQATDTQYF
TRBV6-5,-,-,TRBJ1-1,TGTGCCAGCAGTATCTTGGACTGGCCTGAAGCTTTCTTT,CASSILDWPEAFF
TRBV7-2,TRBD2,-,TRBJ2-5,TGTGCCAGCAGCTTAGCCGGGACTAGTATCCAAGAGACCCAGTACTTC,CASSLAGTSIQETQYF
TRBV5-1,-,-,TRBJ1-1,-,CASSLVGTGASGFF
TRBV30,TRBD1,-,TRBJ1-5,TGTGCCTGGTCGACGGGACAGGGCTATCAGCCCCAGCATTTT,CAWSTGQGYQPQHF
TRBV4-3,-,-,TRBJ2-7,TGCGCCAGCAGCCAAGACACAGACCTCCATTCCTACGAGCAGTACTTC,CASSQDTDLHSYEQYF
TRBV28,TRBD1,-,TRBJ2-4,TGTGCCAGCAGTTCCCCGGGACAGATTTTAGCCAAAAACATTCAGTACTTC,CASSSPGQILAKNIQYF
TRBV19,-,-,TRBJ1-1,TGTGCCAGTTCGACTTGGAGGACTGAAGCTTTCTTT,CASSTWRTEAFF
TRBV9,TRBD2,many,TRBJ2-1,TGTGCCAGCAGCGTAGCGACTAGCGGAGGGAGCTCGGACAATGAGCAGTTCTTC,CASSVATSGGSSDNEQFF
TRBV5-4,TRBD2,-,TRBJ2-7,TGTGCCAGCAGCTTGGGGACTAGCGGGAGAAGAGGCGAGCAGTACTTC,CASSLGTSGRRGEQYF
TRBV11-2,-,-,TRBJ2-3,TGTGCCAGCAGCTTATCGGACAGCCTGACGGGAGATACGCAGTATTTT,CASSLSDSLTGDTQYF
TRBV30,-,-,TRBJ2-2,TGTGCCTGGAGGGAATTAGACAGGAACACCGGGGAGCTGTTTTTT,CAWRELDRNTGELFF
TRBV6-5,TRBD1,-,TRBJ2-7,TGTGCCAGCAGGTACCGGGGGACAGGGACCTACGAGCAGTACTTC,CASRYRGTGTYEQYF
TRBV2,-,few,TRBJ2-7,TGTGCCAGCAGACATATTGACAGCGCGCAATCCTACGAGCAGTACTTC,CASRHIDSAQSYEQYF